One sample yielded the 2 T cell receptor beta chains listed below, sequenced in a study of control samples from healthy donors and cancer patients. This table comes from immunoSEQ multiplex PCR, and its TCRdb copy is limited to in-frame clones, with some not included. The table lists approximately 150,000 clones, roughly 95% of them singletons, with 1% in the top ten. Source material: blood. All receptors derive from a woman aged 30 to 39 in good health.

CDR3 protein: CASSAASTGSYGYTF. The CDR3 coding sequence is TGTGCCAGCAGCGCGGCGTCCACAGGGAGCTATGGCTACACCTTC. The V and J genes are TRBV7-9 and TRBJ1-2; possibly TRBD1 for D (6 bases). This CDR3 has 15 amino acids. Germline CDR1 is SEHNR and CDR2 is FQNEAQ (reference sequence). The ends were cut back, 5 bases at V and 4 bases at J, with 17 bases in the middle.

The J gene is TRBJ2-3, the V gene TRBV2; TRBD2 agrees at 9 bases. This CDR3 contains 15 residues. Germline V gene data show CDR1 as SNHLY and CDR2 as FYNNEI. Losses at the gene ends were 1 base for V and 1 base for J; bases not matched to a gene: 0. CDR3 in DNA: TGTGCCAGCAGTGAAGAGCGGGGGGGCACAGATACGCAGTATTTT. Translating it yields CASSEERGGTDTQYF.